The next 12 T cell receptor beta chains were all read from a single sample in a study of human T cells and chemical hapten exposure. TCRdb re-analysed the RACE reads in MiXCR, keeping a single row per CDR3 protein. The repertoire holds fewer than 200,000 distinct CDR3 sequences, with about a quarter as singletons. Time point noted: patch test 3, about 24 weeks after DPC sensitization. Stated treatment: therapeutic diphenylcyclopropenone sensitization with weekly scalp DPC. Sequencing was performed on whole blood, taken in connection with sensitization to the hapten diphenylcyclopropenone (DPC). The receptors stem from a young woman with alopecia areata. Some clones in this sample may be carry-over from other donors' samples.

The rearrangement links TRBV5-6 to TRBJ1-2; 8 nucleotides align to TRBD1. The trim removed 1 base at V and 6 bases at J, leaving 2 bases unmatched. This CDR3 region has 13 residues. Germline values: CDR1 SGHDT, CDR2 YYEEEE. In DNA, the CDR3 is TGTGCCAGCAGCTTGCAGGGGGCGCATGGCTACACCTTC. Residues: CASSLQGAHGYTF.

There are a few counts of this clonotype. This chain uses TRBV27 with TRBJ1-1; 7 nucleotides agree with TRBD1. Germline CDR1 is MNHEY and CDR2 is SMNVEV (reference sequence). J gave up 5 bases and V 5 bases, and 5 bases lay outside the gene matches. CDR3 length: 13 residues. CDR3 amino acids: CASSDRARTEAFF. CDR3 coding DNA: TGTGCCAGCAGTGACAGGGCACGGACTGAAGCTTTCTTT.

This clonotype occurred a few times. The chain is built from TRBV9 and TRBJ2-5, with 12 bases fitting TRBD1. The germline V gene has CDR1 SGDLS and CDR2 YYNGEE. This CDR3 spans 16 amino acids. The V segment lost 0 bases and the J segment 9 bases; nucleotides outside the gene matches: 9. The DNA of the CDR3 is TGTGCCAGCAGCGTAGGTGGCACGGGACAGGGGGCCCCCCAGTACTTC. Its translation: CASSVGGTGQGAPQYF.

This clonotype showed up just a few times. The chain couples TRBV5-1 to TRBJ2-7; D is undetermined. Trimming removed 0 bases from V and 7 bases from J, with 8 bases in between. In germline, CDR1 is SGHRS, CDR2 YFSETQ. This CDR3 has 12 amino acids. The CDR3 sequence: CASSLGLREQYF. The DNA for the CDR3 is TGCGCCAGCAGCTTGGGATTGAGAGAGCAGTACTTC.

This clonotype was seen ten or more times. The chain carries TRBV4-1 and TRBJ1-2; D is unresolved. This CDR3 comprises 15 residues. V was shortened by 0 bases and J by 0 bases, with 8 bases between the two germline ends. Germline CDR1 is MGHRA and CDR2 is YSYEKL. The CDR3 nucleotides are TGCGCCAGCAGCCAAGAAATTGTAGCTAACTATGGCTACACCTTC. Translated, it gives CASSQEIVANYGYTF.

This clonotype has more than one count but fewer than ten. DNA for the CDR3: TGCAGTGCTAGAGATCGCAACTCTGGGGCCAACGTCCTGACTTTC. Protein product: CSARDRNSGANVLTF. The chain links TRBV20-1 to TRBJ2-6; no reliable D call. V dropped 0 bases and J dropped 0 bases, with 6 bases sitting between them. Germline V lookup: CDR1 DFQATT, CDR2 SNEGSKA (reference sequence). The CDR3 has 15 residues.

This clonotype has just a few counts. The chain employs TRBV7-9 and TRBJ2-2; D is possibly TRBD1 (6 bases). The ends were cut back, 6 bases at V and 2 bases at J, with 16 bases in the middle. CDR1 is SEHNR, CDR2 FQNEAQ, per germline (reference sequence). The CDR3 consists of 16 residues. The CDR3, as DNA: TGTGCCAGCAGAAGTCGCCGGGACACCAACACCGGGGAGCTGTTTTTT. Amino acids: CASRSRRDTNTGELFF.

CDR3 sequence (DNA): TGCAGCGTTGAGGGACAGGGGCTACAGCCCCAGCATTTT. Protein product: CSVEGQGLQPQHF. This chain joins TRBV29-1 and TRBJ1-5; 10 bases line up with TRBD1. CDR1 is SQVTM, CDR2 ANQGSEA, per germline. The length of the CDR3 is 13 residues. Trimming at V came to 3 bases and at J to 7 bases, leaving 3 bases not matched to a gene.

The chain uses TRBV6-4 and TRBJ2-3; TRBD2 matches at 8 bases. CDR1 and CDR2 (germline): MRHNA, SNTAGT. V lost 2 bases, J lost 5 bases, and 9 bases stayed unmatched. This CDR3 comprises 16 residues. CDR3 sequence: CASSDVPGGVQDTQYF. The CDR3 DNA reads TGTGCCAGCAGTGACGTCCCCGGGGGGGTCCAAGATACGCAGTATTTT.

This clonotype was seen only a few times. This sequence joins TRBV9 and TRBJ1-2; D is unresolved. This CDR3 has 16 amino acids. Trimming removed 0 bases from V and 6 bases from J, with 18 bases in between. Germline values: CDR1 SGDLS, CDR2 YYNGEE. The CDR3 is CASSVDPPLGLDGYTF. CDR3 sequence (DNA): TGTGCCAGCAGCGTAGACCCCCCTTTGGGTTTGGATGGCTACACCTTC.

A few counts support this clonotype. The chain couples TRBV29-1 to TRBJ2-1; D not certain. CDR1 and CDR2 (germline): SQVTM, ANQGSEA. Trimming took off 3 bases at V and 4 bases at J, with 7 bases between the two ends. There are 12 residues in the CDR3. The CDR3 is CSVDRRYNEQFF. CDR3 sequence (DNA): TGCAGCGTTGACCGACGATACAATGAGCAGTTCTTC.

This clonotype was observed a few times. The chain has TRBV2 and TRBJ1-1, with no clear D. Per germline, CDR1 SNHLY and CDR2 FYNNEI. The length of the CDR3 is 13 residues. The germline V and J ends were trimmed by 7 bases and 1 base, with 10 bases remaining between them. CDR3 amino acids: CASNVWANTEAFF. The DNA of the CDR3 is TGTGCCAGCAATGTTTGGGCGAACACTGAAGCTTTCTTT.